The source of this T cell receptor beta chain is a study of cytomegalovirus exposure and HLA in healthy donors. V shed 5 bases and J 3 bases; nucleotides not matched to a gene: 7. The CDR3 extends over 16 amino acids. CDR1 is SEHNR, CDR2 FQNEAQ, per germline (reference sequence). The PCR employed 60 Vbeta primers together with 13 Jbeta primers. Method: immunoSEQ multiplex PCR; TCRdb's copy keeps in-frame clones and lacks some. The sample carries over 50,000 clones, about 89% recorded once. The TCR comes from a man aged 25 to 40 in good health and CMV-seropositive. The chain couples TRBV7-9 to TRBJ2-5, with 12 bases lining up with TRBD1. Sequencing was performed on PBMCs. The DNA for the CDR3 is TGTGCCAGCAGCCCCGGGACAGGGGGCAACAAAGAGACCCAGTACTTC. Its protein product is CASSPGTGGNKETQYF.